The TCR beta chain under discussion was sequenced for a study of T cell repertoires in cytomegalovirus infection. The wider study: The authors relied on CMV epitopes, both recently identified HLA-C-restricted and well-studied HLA-B-restricted. Indications came from public TCR beta signatures; they pointed to CMV infection and to a matching HLA type.

Per germline, CDR1 LNHDA and CDR2 SQIVND (reference sequence). The ends were cut back, 1 base at V and 10 bases at J, with 11 bases in the middle. The CDR3 is 14 residues long. One entry per CDR3 protein results from TCRdb running MiXCR on the reads. The sample lists more than 95,000 distinct CDR3 sequences; over 30% were seen once. With respect to this clonotype: The antigen is not known.

This TCR was recovered from a human donor in good health (CMV status not recorded). Some clones in this sample may be carry-over from other donors' samples. J is TRBJ2-6 and V is TRBV19; TRBD2 might be the D (5 bases). The specimen comprised CD8+ T cells from cultured PBMCs, sampled from culture after CMV antigen stimulation. DNA of the CDR3: TGTGCCAGTAGTATAGCGGGATCCAATAACGTCCTGACTTTC. Its translation: CASSIAGSNNVLTF.